Given below is one TCR beta chain in context. Its antigen remains unknown. During its preparation, the TCRbeta library received unique molecular identifiers. TCRdb fed the PCR reads into MiXCR, producing one record per CDR3 protein. The table includes about 870,000 distinct CDR3 sequences, about 16% detected once. Germline V lookup: CDR1 DFQATT, CDR2 SNEGSKA (reference sequence). This CDR3 contains 12 residues. V lost 5 bases and J 1 base, leaving 9 bases between the germline ends. This entry belongs to a study of T-cell reconstitution after alpha-beta-depleted transplantation in children. Study-wide results and limits: About two months after transplant, alpha-beta T cells reportedly came from several hundred expanded graft clones.

The gene calls are TRBV20-1 and TRBJ2-7; D not resolved. The sequencing here drew on PBMCs, mostly from graft donor cells, taken 360 days after TCRalphabeta/CD19-depleted stem cell transplant. This TCR was recovered from a male patient younger than 18 who had a stem cell transplant for acute lymphoblastic leukemia, so the T cells may come from the graft donor. The CDR3 bases are TGCAGTGCTTCGACTGATTCCTACGAGCAGTACTTC. It codes for CSASTDSYEQYF.